The rows below give T cell receptor beta chains drawn from one sample of a study of cytotoxic CD8 clonotypes in ibrutinib-treated CLL. Libraries were prepared by immunoSEQ multiplex PCR; TCRdb keeps only in-frame clonotypes and omits some of them. The profile shows roughly 250,000 clones, around 70% of them singletons. The material was PBMCs, obtained after 24 months of ibrutinib treatment. The source is a human donor with chronic lymphocytic leukemia. Both conserved end residues are part of each CDR3. D genes are given only for firm matches. For some rows the clone size is stated as once, few or many, or as a class when expanded; others skip it.

v_gene: TRBV19; abundance: .; j_gene: TRBJ1-4; d_gene: .; CDR3aa: CASSIRPTATNEKLFF; CDR3nt: TGTGCCAGTAGTATTCGCCCGACAGCAACTAATGAAAAACTGTTTTTT
v_gene: TRBV25-1; abundance: .; j_gene: TRBJ1-3; d_gene: .; CDR3aa: CASSAGSSRNTIYF; CDR3nt: TGTGCCAGCAGTGCTGGAAGTAGTAGAAACACCATATATTTT
v_gene: TRBV2; abundance: .; j_gene: TRBJ2-1; d_gene: .; CDR3aa: CASGLERGEFF; CDR3nt: TGTGCCAGCGGTTTGGAGCGTGGTGAGTTCTTC
v_gene: TRBV9; abundance: once; j_gene: TRBJ2-3; d_gene: .; CDR3aa: CASSPPGRGETDTQYF; CDR3nt: TGTGCCAGCAGCCCTCCGGGCCGAGGAGAGACAGATACGCAGTATTTT
v_gene: TRBV4-3; abundance: once; j_gene: TRBJ2-1; d_gene: TRBD2; CDR3aa: CASSASGSIPTNEQFF; CDR3nt: TGCGCCAGCAGTGCTAGCGGGAGTATCCCGACCAATGAGCAGTTCTTC
v_gene: TRBV9; abundance: .; j_gene: TRBJ2-6; d_gene: .; CDR3aa: CASSPRLGSGANVLTF; CDR3nt: TGTGCCAGCAGCCCTCGTCTCGGCTCTGGGGCCAACGTCCTGACTTTC
v_gene: TRBV4-3; abundance: .; j_gene: TRBJ1-1; d_gene: .; CDR3aa: CASSQDWDTEAFF; CDR3nt: TGCGCCAGCAGCCAAGATTGGGACACTGAAGCTTTCTTT
v_gene: TRBV30; abundance: .; j_gene: TRBJ1-1; d_gene: .; CDR3aa: CAWRQQGNTEAFF; CDR3nt: TGTGCCTGGAGACAACAGGGGAACACTGAAGCTTTCTTT
v_gene: TRBV7-2; abundance: .; j_gene: TRBJ2-5; d_gene: .; CDR3aa: CASSLARQETQYF; CDR3nt: TGTGCCAGCAGCTTAGCCAGACAAGAGACCCAGTACTTC
v_gene: TRBV5-1; abundance: .; j_gene: TRBJ2-7; d_gene: .; CDR3aa: CASSLSWGNEQYF; CDR3nt: TGCGCCAGCAGCTTGAGTTGGGGCAACGAGCAGTACTTC
v_gene: TRBV29-1; abundance: .; j_gene: TRBJ1-2; d_gene: .; CDR3aa: CSVEIWGSPYGYTF; CDR3nt: TGCAGCGTTGAGATTTGGGGAAGTCCCTATGGCTACACCTTC
v_gene: TRBV15; abundance: .; j_gene: TRBJ1-4; d_gene: TRBD1; CDR3aa: CATSTDRENGKLFF; CDR3nt: TGTGCCACCAGCACCGACAGGGAGAACGGAAAACTGTTTTTT
v_gene: TRBV29-1; abundance: once; j_gene: TRBJ2-7; d_gene: .; CDR3aa: CSAGGQEKNEQYF; CDR3nt: TGCAGCGCTGGAGGCCAGGAGAAGAACGAGCAGTACTTC
v_gene: TRBV7-9; abundance: .; j_gene: TRBJ2-7; d_gene: .; CDR3aa: CATMDPTYEQYF; CDR3nt: TGTGCCACCATGGACCCTACCTACGAGCAGTACTTC
v_gene: TRBV7-3; abundance: .; j_gene: TRBJ1-1; d_gene: TRBD1; CDR3aa: CASSPTPTGEKGNTEAFF; CDR3nt: TGTGCCAGCAGCCCCACCCCGACAGGGGAAAAGGGTAACACTGAAGCTTTCTTT
v_gene: TRBV7-2; abundance: few; j_gene: TRBJ1-1; d_gene: .; CDR3aa: CASSSWGNTEAFF; CDR3nt: TGTGCCAGCAGCTCCTGGGGGAACACTGAAGCTTTCTTT
v_gene: TRBV29-1; abundance: .; j_gene: TRBJ1-2; d_gene: .; CDR3aa: CSVTSDRFGYTF; CDR3nt: TGCAGCGTCACGAGTGACAGGTTCGGCTACACCTTC
v_gene: TRBV9; abundance: once; j_gene: TRBJ2-1; d_gene: TRBD2; CDR3aa: CASQRLAGADEQFF; CDR3nt: TGTGCCAGCCAAAGGCTAGCGGGAGCGGATGAGCAGTTCTTC
v_gene: TRBV2; abundance: .; j_gene: TRBJ1-4; d_gene: .; CDR3aa: CASSVLINEKLFF; CDR3nt: TGTGCCAGCAGTGTACTTATTAATGAAAAACTGTTTTTT
v_gene: TRBV2; abundance: .; j_gene: TRBJ2-7; d_gene: .; CDR3aa: CASSEEEREQYF; CDR3nt: TGTGCCAGCAGTGAAGAAGAGAGGGAGCAGTACTTC
v_gene: TRBV13; abundance: .; j_gene: TRBJ2-3; d_gene: TRBD2; CDR3aa: CASSLWGLTTDTQYF; CDR3nt: TGTGCCAGCAGCCTTTGGGGACTAACCACAGATACGCAGTATTTT
v_gene: TRBV4-2; abundance: .; j_gene: TRBJ2-1; d_gene: .; CDR3aa: CASSQDSDSYNEQFF; CDR3nt: TGTGCCAGCAGCCAAGACTCGGACTCTTACAATGAGCAGTTCTTC
v_gene: TRBV4-3; abundance: .; j_gene: TRBJ2-2; d_gene: TRBD2; CDR3aa: CASSQTSPSTGELFF; CDR3nt: TGCGCCAGCAGTCAGACTAGCCCTAGCACCGGGGAGCTGTTTTTT
v_gene: TRBV10-2; abundance: .; j_gene: TRBJ2-1; d_gene: .; CDR3aa: CASSDPPNNEQFF; CDR3nt: TGCGCCAGCAGTGACCCACCCAACAATGAGCAGTTCTTC
v_gene: TRBV4-1; abundance: .; j_gene: TRBJ1-2; d_gene: .; CDR3aa: CASSQGEDSYTF; CDR3nt: TGCGCCAGCAGCCAGGGCGAGGATAGCTACACCTTC
v_gene: TRBV9; abundance: few; j_gene: TRBJ1-4; d_gene: .; CDR3aa: CASSPDSHRGEKLFF; CDR3nt: TGTGCCAGCAGCCCGGATTCCCACCGGGGTGAAAAACTGTTTTTT
v_gene: TRBV5-1; abundance: few; j_gene: TRBJ1-5; d_gene: .; CDR3aa: CASSSDQPQHF; CDR3nt: TGCGCCAGCAGTTCCGATCAGCCCCAGCATTTT
v_gene: TRBV19; abundance: .; j_gene: TRBJ2-7; d_gene: .; CDR3aa: CASSSRQFEQYF; CDR3nt: TGTGCCAGTAGTTCCAGACAGTTCGAGCAGTACTTC
v_gene: TRBV6-5; abundance: .; j_gene: TRBJ1-1; d_gene: .; CDR3aa: CASRPGANTEAFF; CDR3nt: TGTGCCAGCAGACCTGGGGCCAATACTGAAGCTTTCTTT
v_gene: TRBV28; abundance: .; j_gene: TRBJ2-3; d_gene: TRBD2; CDR3aa: CASSPNRLAISTDTQYF; CDR3nt: TGTGCCAGCAGTCCCAACAGACTAGCCATTAGCACAGATACGCAGTATTTT
v_gene: TRBV18; abundance: few; j_gene: TRBJ2-5; d_gene: .; CDR3aa: CASSPLGETQYF; CDR3nt: TGTGCCAGCTCACCACTAGGGGAGACCCAGTACTTC
v_gene: TRBV25-1; abundance: .; j_gene: TRBJ2-7; d_gene: .; CDR3aa: CASSHRVNEQYF; CDR3nt: TGTGCCAGCTCTCACAGGGTAAACGAGCAGTACTTC
v_gene: TRBV15; abundance: once; j_gene: TRBJ1-5; d_gene: .; CDR3aa: CATSREGGGGTQHF; CDR3nt: TGTGCCACCAGCAGAGAAGGTGGGGGGGGGACCCAGCATTTT
v_gene: TRBV28; abundance: .; j_gene: TRBJ1-5; d_gene: TRBD1; CDR3aa: CASSLLGRTGGQPQHF; CDR3nt: TGTGCCAGCAGTTTATTAGGCCGGACAGGGGGCCAGCCCCAGCATTTT
v_gene: TRBV7-8; abundance: .; j_gene: TRBJ1-2; d_gene: TRBD1; CDR3aa: CASSFDRGEGGYTF; CDR3nt: TGTGCCAGCAGCTTTGACAGGGGAGAGGGTGGCTACACCTTC
v_gene: TRBV9; abundance: few; j_gene: TRBJ2-1; d_gene: TRBD2; CDR3aa: CASSVERTSLEQFF; CDR3nt: TGTGCCAGCAGCGTAGAGAGGACTAGCCTTGAGCAGTTCTTC
v_gene: TRBV11-3; abundance: .; j_gene: TRBJ2-1; d_gene: .; CDR3aa: CASSLGLDEQFF; CDR3nt: TGTGCCAGCAGCTTAGGGTTAGATGAGCAGTTCTTC
v_gene: TRBV28; abundance: few; j_gene: TRBJ2-1; d_gene: .; CDR3aa: CASSQLRNEQFF; CDR3nt: TGTGCCAGCAGTCAACTTAGAAATGAGCAGTTCTTC
v_gene: TRBV27; abundance: .; j_gene: TRBJ2-2; d_gene: .; CDR3aa: CASSFKGVPGELFF; CDR3nt: TGTGCCAGCAGTTTCAAAGGGGTCCCCGGGGAGCTGTTTTTT
v_gene: TRBV2; abundance: .; j_gene: TRBJ2-7; d_gene: TRBD1; CDR3aa: CASSEARTGVNEQYF; CDR3nt: TGTGCCAGCAGTGAAGCAAGGACAGGGGTTAACGAGCAGTACTTC
v_gene: TRBV27; abundance: .; j_gene: TRBJ2-7; d_gene: .; CDR3aa: CASSLSIRGGRSSYEQYF; CDR3nt: TGTGCCAGCAGTTTATCTATAAGGGGGGGGAGATCCTCCTACGAGCAGTACTTC
v_gene: TRBV9; abundance: .; j_gene: TRBJ2-1; d_gene: .; CDR3aa: CASSVDTPDEQFF; CDR3nt: TGTGCCAGCAGCGTAGACACACCGGATGAGCAGTTCTTC
v_gene: TRBV9; abundance: .; j_gene: TRBJ2-7; d_gene: .; CDR3aa: CASSGDGYEQYF; CDR3nt: TGTGCCAGCAGCGGGGACGGGTACGAGCAGTACTTC
v_gene: TRBV29-1; abundance: .; j_gene: TRBJ2-3; d_gene: .; CDR3aa: CSGRGDTQYF; CDR3nt: TGCAGCGGCAGGGGAGATACGCAGTATTTT
v_gene: TRBV25-1; abundance: .; j_gene: TRBJ2-5; d_gene: TRBD2; CDR3aa: CASRVTPGLDAETQYF; CDR3nt: TGTGCCAGCAGAGTTACCCCGGGACTAGATGCCGAGACCCAGTACTTC
v_gene: TRBV19; abundance: .; j_gene: TRBJ1-5; d_gene: TRBD1; CDR3aa: CASTGPSNQPQHF; CDR3nt: TGTGCCTCGACAGGGCCGAGCAATCAGCCCCAGCATTTT